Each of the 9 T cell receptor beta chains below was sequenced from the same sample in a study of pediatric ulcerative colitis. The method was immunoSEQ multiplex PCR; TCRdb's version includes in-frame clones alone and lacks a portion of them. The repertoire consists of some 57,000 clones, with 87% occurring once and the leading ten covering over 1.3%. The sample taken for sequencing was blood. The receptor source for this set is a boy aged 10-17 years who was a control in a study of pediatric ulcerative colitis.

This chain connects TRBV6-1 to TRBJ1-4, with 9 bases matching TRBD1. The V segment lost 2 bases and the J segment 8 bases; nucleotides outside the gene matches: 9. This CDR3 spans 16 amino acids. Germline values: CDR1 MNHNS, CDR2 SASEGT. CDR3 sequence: CASSEPYRDRAEKLFF. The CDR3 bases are TGTGCCAGCAGTGAACCTTATCGGGACAGGGCGGAAAAACTGTTTTTT.

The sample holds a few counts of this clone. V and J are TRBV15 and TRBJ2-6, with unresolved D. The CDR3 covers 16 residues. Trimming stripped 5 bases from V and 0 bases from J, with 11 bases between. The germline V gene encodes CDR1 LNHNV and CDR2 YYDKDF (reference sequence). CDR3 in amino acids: CATSGPRTSGANVLTF. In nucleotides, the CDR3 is TGTGCCACCAGCGGACCTAGAACCTCTGGGGCCAACGTCCTGACTTTC.

The CDR3 DNA sequence: TGTGCCAGCAGCTTAGGCAGGGGCTCCTACAATGAGCAGTTCTTC. This gives the protein CASSLGRGSYNEQFF. This chain joins TRBV11-2 and TRBJ2-1, with D perhaps matching TRBD1 (6 bases). The V end lost 1 base, the J end lost 0 bases, and 7 bases lay between the germline ends. Germline-derived CDR1 and CDR2 are SGHAT and FQNNGV. This CDR3 comprises 15 residues.

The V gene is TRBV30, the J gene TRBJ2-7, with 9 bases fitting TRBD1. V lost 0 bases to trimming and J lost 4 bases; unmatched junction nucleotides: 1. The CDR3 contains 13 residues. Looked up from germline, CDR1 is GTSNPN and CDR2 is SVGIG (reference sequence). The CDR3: CAWSVQGAYEQYF. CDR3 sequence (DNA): TGTGCCTGGAGTGTACAGGGGGCGTACGAGCAGTACTTC.

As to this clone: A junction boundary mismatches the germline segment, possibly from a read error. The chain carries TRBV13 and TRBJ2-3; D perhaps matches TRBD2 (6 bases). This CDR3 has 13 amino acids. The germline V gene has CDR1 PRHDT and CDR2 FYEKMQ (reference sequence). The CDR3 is CAGRLAGTDTQYF. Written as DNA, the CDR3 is TGTGCCGGCAGGCTTGCGGGAACAGATACGCAGTATTTT.

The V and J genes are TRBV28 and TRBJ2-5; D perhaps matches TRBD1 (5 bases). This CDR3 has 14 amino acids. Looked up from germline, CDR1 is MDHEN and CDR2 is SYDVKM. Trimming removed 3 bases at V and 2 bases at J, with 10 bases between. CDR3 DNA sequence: TGTGCCAGCAGTTTTGCGCAGGGACAAGAGACCCAGTACTTC. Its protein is CASSFAQGQETQYF.

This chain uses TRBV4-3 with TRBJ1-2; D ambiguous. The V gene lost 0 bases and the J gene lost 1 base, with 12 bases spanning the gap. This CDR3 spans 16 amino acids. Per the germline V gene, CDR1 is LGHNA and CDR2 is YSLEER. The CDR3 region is CASSQDPGTVNYGYTF. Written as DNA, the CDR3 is TGCGCCAGCAGCCAAGATCCCGGCACCGTTAACTATGGCTACACCTTC.

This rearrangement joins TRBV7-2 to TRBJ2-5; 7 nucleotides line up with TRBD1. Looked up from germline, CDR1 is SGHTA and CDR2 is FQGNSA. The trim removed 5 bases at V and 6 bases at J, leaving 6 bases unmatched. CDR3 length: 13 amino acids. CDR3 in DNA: TGTGCCAGCAGCCGACAGGGAGAGAAGACCCAGTACTTC. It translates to CASSRQGEKTQYF.

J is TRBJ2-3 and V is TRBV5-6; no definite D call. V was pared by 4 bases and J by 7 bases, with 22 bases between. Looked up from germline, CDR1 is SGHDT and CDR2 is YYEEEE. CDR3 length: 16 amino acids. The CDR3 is CASSLPKKGPLNTQYF. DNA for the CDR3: TGTGCCAGCAGCCTCCCCAAGAAGGGCCCTCTTAATACGCAGTATTTT. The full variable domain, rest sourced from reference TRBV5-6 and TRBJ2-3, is DAGVTQSPTHLIKTRGQQVTLRCSPKSGHDTVSWYQQALGQGPQFIFQYYEEEERQRGNFPDRFSGHQFPNYSSELNVNALLLGDSALYLCASSLPKKGPLNTQYFGPGTRLTVL.